This TCR beta chain emerged from a study of cytomegalovirus exposure and HLA in healthy donors (dated by TCRdb to the late 2010s). With respect to the entire study: According to an earlier analysis of around 600 of the donors, about 179 million T cells yielded 90 million to 140 million unique TCR beta sequences and more than 250 Gb of sequence data. An early release covering over 500 HLA-typed donors comprised around 300 gigabases of sequencing data and approximately 85 million unique TCR sequences. Of the 300 to 500 genotyped donors, 65% to 90% were placed in the genetic ancestry cluster associated with self-reported Caucasian donors. The study aimed to test whether cataloging public T cell receptors could reveal signatures of past pathogen exposure. The T cell repertoires of 666 subjects were profiled by immunosequencing and related to cytomegalovirus serostatus. Along with the 666-subject first cohort, a separate validation cohort of over 90 different subjects was used. High-throughput TCR immunosequencing, statistical association of individual TCRs with disease status, and machine learning were combined to predict cytomegalovirus infection status. A later analysis re-examined previously published TCR beta repertoires from just over 650 donors and added high-resolution HLA genotyping to investigate patterns of TCR occurrence. Rather than using new phenotypic data, the later analysis identified candidate immune exposures from TCR beta sequences and from how often those sequences occurred across donors. An earlier analysis of fewer than 750 of the donors used high-throughput TCR beta sequencing to judge whether each TCR beta V gene segment behaved as functional or pseudogenic. Donor age, sex, ethnicity and CMV serostatus were compiled together with the repertoire data. A later genetic analysis took genome-wide SNP genotypes for about 55% of the roughly 700 donors and used that subset as a discovery cohort. Every discovery cohort repertoire had been produced on one sequencing platform. Class I and class II HLA loci were covered by the typing at four-digit resolution. Typing coverage varied by locus: about 629-630 donors for A, B, C, DRB1 and DQB1; about 520 for DQA1; more than 600 for DPA1; approximately 450 for DPB1. Roughly five DR-DQ haplotypes were handled as single units for association and clustering because linkage in the cohort was strong. Among roughly 400 genotyped donors of the cohort, an average of approximately 200,000 unique TCR beta nucleotide sequences was sequenced per donor, of which 15% to 20% were non-productive. The investigation overall reported the following: HLA typing was unavailable for some donors at each locus, so association tests used only the typed subset. A cluster of highly shared sequence variants was judged likely to be a technical artifact of the sequencing pipeline. A later analysis found that TCR association rates varied across HLA loci, with DRB1 alleles showing the most associated TCRs and HLA-C alleles the fewest. Roughly uniform sequencing depth across donors was assumed in presence/absence analyses, although this assumption may not hold. Linkage disequilibrium might explain the correlated functional status among segregating V segments, but an unknown experimental factor could not be ruled out. According to the authors, the approach could potentially be generalized to other disease states and immunological phenotypes. In this cohort, only TCR beta chains were sequenced, and detectable features were limited by the absence of alpha or paired-chain data. When HLA alleles, especially DR and DQ, strongly co-occurred, attributing TCR associations to individual alleles was difficult. The earlier analysis of almost 600 of the donors excluded 15 to 20 rarely observed V segments, including chromosome 9 orphons, because counts were too low. Some IMGT-functional V segments, including TRBV6-2 and TRBV6-3, could not be distinguished by the 87-base-pair reads and were therefore excluded. Cytomegalovirus status was reported to be diagnosed by the classifier with high specificity and sensitivity in both the original and validation cohorts. Most TCR sequences were seen in very few donors, while some public TCRs were found in many individuals. A further reported finding was that TCR beta sequences accurately predicted the HLA-A and HLA-B alleles for most subjects in the first cohort. In vitro tests confirmed that a few of the cytomegalovirus-associated TCR beta chains recognize cytomegalovirus antigens. In a later analysis, HLA-associated TCR beta chains showed more clonal expansion and lower generation probabilities than non-associated chains that were equally common. In a later genetic analysis, fewer N-insertions in productive TCRs were reported among donors in an Asian-associated ancestry cluster than the approximately 710-donor mean. Immune exposure information for the cohort was limited to CMV serostatus. The study gave a list of about 160 TCR beta chains associated with cytomegalovirus. Broadly in line with IMGT annotations, most TCR beta V segments showed up in productive rearrangements about 87% or about 30% of the time in an earlier analysis of several hundred of the donors. Specific HLA alleles were associated with some 15,000 TCR beta sequences at a false discovery rate of 0.05 in a later analysis. V-gene and J-gene trimming of TCR beta chains was associated with a missense DCLRE1C variant in a later genetic analysis, and the association was replicated in an independent cohort. A later analysis reported that several top co-occurrence clusters appeared linked to parvovirus B19, influenza, CMV and Epstein-Barr virus. According to a later analysis, most CMV-associated TCR beta chains appeared to be HLA-restricted, and the HLA associations seemed to be driven largely by CMV exposure.

About this clone itself: Its recognized antigen is unknown. Base-call qualities are not available, and no considerably larger clone is one nucleotide away.

In total, fewer than 750 healthy bone marrow donors made up the cohort. Cohort members were all nominally healthy when sampled, although unrecorded immune exposures were likely present. The donor tested CMV seronegative and was one of the 352 seronegative cohort members. Each donor provided a peripheral blood sample, and peripheral blood mononuclear cells were used for TCR beta sequencing. The Qiagen DNeasy Blood Extraction Kit was used to extract genomic DNA from the blood cell samples. As encoded in the germline V gene (reference sequence), CDR1 is WNHNN while CDR2 is SYGVQD. From cysteine to phenylalanine, the CDR3 is 14 amino acids long. This entry keeps only the CDR3 DNA: 42 bases, framed from base 1. Cut back by 0 bases and 12 bases, the V and J ends lie 18 bases apart. The library came from the immunoSEQ multiplex PCR assay. For the multiplex PCR, a mixture combining 60 forward primers for TCR Vbeta segments and 13 reverse primers for TCR Jbeta segments was used. Amplification of the CDR3 region of rearranged TCR beta genes was performed with a multiplex PCR assay on genomic DNA. The Illumina HiSeq System was used to sequence the amplified TCR beta libraries as 87-base-pair reads. Concerning the study's data processing: Across the 500 to 750 repertoires, a later analysis counted tens of millions of unique TCR beta chains, around 11 million of which were shared by at least two donors. Raw reads were error-corrected and collapsed into unique sequences with a nearest-neighbor algorithm that merged closely related sequences to remove PCR and sequencing errors. CDR3 sequences were aligned to IMGT reference sequences to assign V, D and J gene segments. For a sequence to be retained, at least a six-nucleotide match to both a V gene segment and a J gene segment was required. A rearrangement was called productive if the CDR3 had no stop codons and remained in frame with V and J, and every other rearrangement was called non-productive. CDR3 was defined according to IMGT convention as the region running from the second conserved V-encoded cysteine to the conserved J-encoded phenylalanine. The earlier analysis of 587 of the donors excluded any sequence lacking an unambiguous match to a single V gene segment. In an earlier analysis of some 590 of the donors, V segments were called functional above 56.7% productive rearrangements and were called segregating when the between-donor standard deviation exceeded 5%. To diagnose cytomegalovirus status from the catalog of TCR beta chain sequences, a statistical classification framework was built. In a later analysis, TCR nucleotide sequences were compared against IMGT/GENE-DB human TR gene sequences so that V and J genes could be assigned. In a later analysis, CDR3 sequences and most-parsimonious VDJ recombination scenarios were assigned using the TCRdist pipeline. In a later analysis, each TCR beta chain was defined by its CDR3 amino acid sequence together with its V-gene family, and reads lacking a unique V-gene family were excluded. In a later analysis, 500 to 650 highly shared, low-generation-probability nucleotide sequences were removed to address suspected cross-contamination and a sequencing artifact. A later analysis calculated a clonal expansion index for each public chain from normalized within-repertoire ranks of inferred template counts. In a later analysis, generation probabilities were computed using a VDJ recombination model fitted to out-of-frame rearrangements, and the results were checked against IGoR. In a later analysis, hypergeometric tests were used to score TCR-TCR, TCR-HLA and TCR-CMV co-occurrence, with a repertoire-size bias correction applied to TCR pairs. In a later analysis, false discovery rates were estimated by permuting HLA or CMV assignments 20 times. A later analysis grouped co-occurring TCRs with DBSCAN, adding TCRdist sequence similarity when clustering within HLA-allele-positive subsets. For co-occurrence clustering, repertoires with fewer than 30,000 or more than 120,000 public chains were excluded, along with four or five repertoires with anomalous nucleotide sharing. TCRdb holds this immuneACCESS table with in-frame rearrangements only. Some clones are missing; in checked studies, unresolved V genes explain under half, and the rest has no known cause. V, J and clone size derive from that table, while D and trimming were established from the DNA sequence. In this sample the table shows 190,000 or so clones, roughly 80% of which occur a single time. The ten largest clonotypes hold 0.65% to 0.75% of the sample.

The TCR comes from a boy aged 10-17 years in good health and CMV-seronegative. The sequence links TRBV10-1 to TRBJ2-7, and possibly TRBD2, on 5 matching bases. Sequencing input: PBMCs. CDR3 protein: CASSESVGVGYTYF. The DNA reads TGCGCCAGCAGTGAGTCTGTGGGAGTAGGATATACGTACTTC.